This entry lists 14 T cell receptor beta chains sequenced from one sample in a study of cytomegalovirus exposure and HLA in healthy donors. Here immunoSEQ multiplex PCR was the method, and the copy in TCRdb shows in-frame clones only, minus some. The table lists more than 85,000 clones, 89% of them singletons. Input material: PBMCs. All receptors come from a young woman in good health and CMV-seronegative.

V is TRBV29-1 and J is TRBJ2-1; a weak D match, TRBD2 (6 bases). Germline loops: CDR1 SQVTM, CDR2 ANQGSEA. The V gene lost 6 bases and the J gene lost 0 bases, with 18 bases spanning the gap. The CDR3 is 16 residues long. CDR3 sequence (DNA): TGCAGCGTGGCCCGGGACTTTAGCGTCTCCTACAATGAGCAGTTCTTC. Its translation: CSVARDFSVSYNEQFF.

The chain has TRBV18 and TRBJ1-5; TRBD1 aligns across 9 bases. Germline CDR1 reads KGHSH; CDR2 reads LQKENI. The V and J ends lost 5 bases and 0 bases, in that order; junction bases with no gene match: 2. This CDR3 region has 15 residues. The CDR3: CASSTGGYSNQPQHF. For the CDR3, the DNA is TGTGCCAGCTCAACAGGGGGCTATAGCAATCAGCCCCAGCATTTT.

The rearrangement links TRBV28 to TRBJ1-3; a possible D gene is TRBD1 (5 bases). The germline V and J ends were trimmed by 1 base and 2 bases, with 9 bases remaining between them. Germline V gene data show CDR1 as MDHEN and CDR2 as SYDVKM. This CDR3 has 15 residues. The CDR3 sequence: CASSLSGWAGNTIYF. The CDR3 DNA sequence: TGTGCCAGCAGTTTATCAGGGTGGGCTGGAAACACCATATATTTT.

The chain carries TRBV6-4 and TRBJ2-7, with D perhaps TRBD2 (6 bases). This CDR3 contains 12 residues. The V end was cut by 2 bases, the J end by 6 bases, with 8 bases between. Germline V CDR1 and CDR2: MRHNA, SNTAGT. The CDR3 DNA reads as TGTGCCAGCAGTGACGGGGGAGGCGAGCAGTACTTC. Amino acids: CASSDGGGEQYF.

The chain combines TRBV19 with TRBJ1-1; D is uncertain. Germline loops: CDR1 LNHDA, CDR2 SQIVND (reference sequence). CDR3 size: 13 residues. Trimming pared 7 bases from V and 0 bases from J, leaving 9 bases between. CDR3 sequence (DNA): TGTGCCAGTATCTCTGACATGAACACTGAAGCTTTCTTT. It encodes CASISDMNTEAFF. The full variable domain, its missing parts supplied by reference TRBV19 and TRBJ1-1, is DGGITQSPKYLFRKEGQNVTLSCEQNLNHDAMYWYRQDPGQGLRLIYYSQIVNDFQKGDIAEGYSVSREKKESFPLTVTSAQKNPTAFYLCASISDMNTEAFFGQGTRLTVV.

The J gene is TRBJ1-2, the V gene TRBV28; no definite D call. The germline gives CDR1 MDHEN, CDR2 SYDVKM. CDR3 length equals 14 residues. V shed 3 bases and J shed 0 bases, with 8 bases lying between them. In DNA, the CDR3 is TGTGCCAGCAGTTTGGCTTTGGCTAACTATGGCTACACCTTC. Amino acid sequence: CASSLALANYGYTF.

The chain recombines TRBV6-4 with TRBJ2-1; 7 nucleotides align to TRBD1. The CDR3 is 15 residues long. V trimming: 6 bases; J trimming: 3 bases; junction bases outside the gene matches: 8. Germline CDR1 MRHNA, CDR2 SNTAGT. The CDR3 sequence: CASSRTGRGYNEQFF. CDR3 DNA sequence: TGTGCCAGCAGCCGGACAGGTAGGGGCTACAATGAGCAGTTCTTC.

The chain links TRBV5-4 to TRBJ2-5; tentative D call: TRBD1 (5 bases). The CDR3 covers 15 residues. Per the germline V gene, CDR1 is SGHNT and CDR2 is YYREEE (reference sequence). V lost 2 bases to trimming and J lost 1 base, with 12 bases between them. CDR3 nucleotides: TGTGCCAGCAGCTTTGGCGCACAGGTCCAAGAGACCCAGTACTTC. It codes for CASSFGAQVQETQYF. Full variable domain (missing parts from reference TRBV5-4 and TRBJ2-5): ETGVTQSPTHLIKTRGQQVTLRCSSQSGHNTVSWYQQALGQGPQFIFQYYREEENGRGNFPPRFSGLQFPNYSSELNVNALELDDSALYLCASSFGAQVQETQYFGPGTRLLVL.

CDR3 sequence (DNA): TGTGCCTGGAGTCCTTTGGCCGGAGGAAATTCACCCCTCCACTTT. Translation: CAWSPLAGGNSPLHF. The V and J genes are TRBV30 and TRBJ1-6; D call uncertain. The length of the CDR3 is 15 residues. Looked up from germline, CDR1 is GTSNPN and CDR2 is SVGIG (reference sequence). The V end was cut by 2 bases, the J end by 7 bases, with 15 bases between.

The chain combines TRBV4-1 with TRBJ1-6, with TRBD1 identical over 8 bases. The CDR3 is 16 amino acids. With 5 bases clipped from V and 7 bases from J, the junction kept 10 bases outside the gene matches. Germline CDR1 and CDR2: MGHRA and YSYEKL. The CDR3 region is CASSYSQTGGNSPLHF. The CDR3 DNA follows: TGCGCCAGCAGCTACAGCCAAACAGGGGGGAATTCACCCCTCCACTTT.

The chain links TRBV7-3 to TRBJ2-7; TRBD2 matches 7 bases. From germline, CDR1 is SGHTA and CDR2 FQGTGA. J gave up 2 bases and V 2 bases, and 3 bases lay outside the gene matches. This CDR3 has 14 residues. The CDR3 spells CASSLGGGPYEQYF. DNA of the CDR3: TGTGCCAGCAGCTTAGGCGGGGGACCCTACGAGCAGTACTTC.

V usage is TRBV11-2 and J usage is TRBJ2-7; D is possibly TRBD2 (5 bases). The CDR3 length is 12 residues. Trimming removed 5 bases at V and 5 bases at J, with 10 bases between. CDR1 is SGHAT and CDR2 is FQNNGV in the germline V gene. Here the CDR3 DNA reads TGTGCCAGCAGCCCAACCGGGGACGAGCAGTACTTC. Translating gives CASSPTGDEQYF.

The rearrangement joins TRBV27 to TRBJ2-1, with 7 nucleotides matching TRBD1. In germline, CDR1 is MNHEY, CDR2 SMNVEV (reference sequence). This CDR3 comprises 20 residues. V dropped 5 bases and J dropped 1; count of bases not matched to a gene: 20. CDR3: CASSPQQGVFSKYSYNEQFF. The CDR3, as DNA: TGTGCCAGCAGTCCCCAGCAGGGGGTATTTTCGAAATATTCCTACAATGAGCAGTTCTTC.

The chain combines TRBV2 with TRBJ1-6; the D is unclear. The CDR3 consists of 14 residues. V lost 3 bases and J lost 7, with 10 bases in between. Germline-derived CDR1 and CDR2 are SNHLY and FYNNEI. The CDR3: CASSEVGLNSPLHF. Here the CDR3 DNA reads TGTGCCAGCAGTGAGGTCGGACTAAATTCACCCCTCCACTTT.